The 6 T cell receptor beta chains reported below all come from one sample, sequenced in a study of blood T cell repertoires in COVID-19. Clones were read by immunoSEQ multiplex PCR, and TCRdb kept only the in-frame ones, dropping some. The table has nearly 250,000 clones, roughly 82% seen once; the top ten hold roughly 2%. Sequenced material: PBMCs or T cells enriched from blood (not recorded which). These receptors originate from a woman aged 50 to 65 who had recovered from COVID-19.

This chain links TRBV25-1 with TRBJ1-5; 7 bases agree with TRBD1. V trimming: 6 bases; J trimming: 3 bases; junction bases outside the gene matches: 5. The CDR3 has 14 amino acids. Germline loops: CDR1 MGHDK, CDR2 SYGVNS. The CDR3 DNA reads TGTGCCAGCAGAGCCGGACAGGACAATCAGCCCCAGCATTTT. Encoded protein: CASRAGQDNQPQHF.

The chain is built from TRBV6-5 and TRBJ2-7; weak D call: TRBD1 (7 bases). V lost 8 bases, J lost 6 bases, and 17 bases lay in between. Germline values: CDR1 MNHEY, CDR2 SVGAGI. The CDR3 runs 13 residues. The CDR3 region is CASQGGFLGEQYF. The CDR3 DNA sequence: TGTGCCAGCCAGGGGGGTTTCCTTGGCGAGCAGTACTTC.

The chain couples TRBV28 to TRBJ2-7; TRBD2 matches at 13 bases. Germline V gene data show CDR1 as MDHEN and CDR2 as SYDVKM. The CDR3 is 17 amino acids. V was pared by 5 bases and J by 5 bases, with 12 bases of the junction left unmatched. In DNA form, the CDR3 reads TGTGCCAGCAGTCCTTGGACTAGCGGGAGTAATCCCCACGAGCAGTACTTC. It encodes CASSPWTSGSNPHEQYF.

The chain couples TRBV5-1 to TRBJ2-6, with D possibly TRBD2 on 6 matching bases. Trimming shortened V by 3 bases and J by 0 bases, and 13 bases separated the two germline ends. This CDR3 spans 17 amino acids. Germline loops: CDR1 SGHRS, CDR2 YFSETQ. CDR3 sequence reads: CASSSAGRSSGANVLTF. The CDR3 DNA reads TGCGCCAGCAGCTCGGCGGGAAGGAGCTCTGGGGCCAACGTCCTGACTTTC.

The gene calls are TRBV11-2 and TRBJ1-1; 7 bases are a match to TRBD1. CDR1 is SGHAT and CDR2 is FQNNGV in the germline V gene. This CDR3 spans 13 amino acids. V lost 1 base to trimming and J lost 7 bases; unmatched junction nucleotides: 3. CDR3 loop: CASSLGQGREAFF. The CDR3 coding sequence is TGTGCCAGCAGCTTAGGACAGGGTCGTGAAGCTTTCTTT.

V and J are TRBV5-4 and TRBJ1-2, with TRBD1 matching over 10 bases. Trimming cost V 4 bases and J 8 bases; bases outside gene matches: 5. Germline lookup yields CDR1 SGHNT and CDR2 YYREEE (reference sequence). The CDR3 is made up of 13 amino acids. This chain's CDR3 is CASSRDRGYGYTF. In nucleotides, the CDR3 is TGTGCCAGCAGCAGGGACAGGGGTTACGGCTACACCTTC.